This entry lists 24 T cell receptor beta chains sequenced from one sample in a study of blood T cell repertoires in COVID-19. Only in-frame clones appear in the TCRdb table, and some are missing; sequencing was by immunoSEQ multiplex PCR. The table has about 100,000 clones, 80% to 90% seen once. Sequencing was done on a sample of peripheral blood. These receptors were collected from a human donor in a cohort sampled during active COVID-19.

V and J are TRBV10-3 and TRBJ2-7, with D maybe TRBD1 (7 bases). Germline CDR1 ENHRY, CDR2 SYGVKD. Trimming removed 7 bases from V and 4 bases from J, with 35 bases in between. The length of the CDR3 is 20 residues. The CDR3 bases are TGTGCCATCACCGCCCAGAAGGTTCGAACAGGGGAGGAAAGTAGGTACGAGCAGTACTTC. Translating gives CAITAQKVRTGEESRYEQYF.

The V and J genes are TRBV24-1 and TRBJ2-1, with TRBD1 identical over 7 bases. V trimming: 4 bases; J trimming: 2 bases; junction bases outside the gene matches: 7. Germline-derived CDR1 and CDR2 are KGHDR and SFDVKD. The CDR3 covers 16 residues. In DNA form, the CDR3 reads TGTGCCACCAGTGACCCTACAGGGGTGGCCTACAATGAGCAGTTCTTC. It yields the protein CATSDPTGVAYNEQFF.

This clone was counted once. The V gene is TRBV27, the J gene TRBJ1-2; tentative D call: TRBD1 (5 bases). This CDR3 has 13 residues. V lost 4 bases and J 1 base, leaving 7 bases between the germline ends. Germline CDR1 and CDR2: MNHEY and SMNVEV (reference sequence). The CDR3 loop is CASSWGYNYGYTF. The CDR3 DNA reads TGTGCCAGCAGTTGGGGCTATAACTATGGCTACACCTTC.

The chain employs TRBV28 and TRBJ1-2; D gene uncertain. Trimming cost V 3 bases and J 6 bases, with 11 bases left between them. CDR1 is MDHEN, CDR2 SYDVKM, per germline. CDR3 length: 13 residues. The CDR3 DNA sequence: TGTGCCAGCAGTTTCGAAACAAAACATGGCTACACCTTC. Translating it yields CASSFETKHGYTF.

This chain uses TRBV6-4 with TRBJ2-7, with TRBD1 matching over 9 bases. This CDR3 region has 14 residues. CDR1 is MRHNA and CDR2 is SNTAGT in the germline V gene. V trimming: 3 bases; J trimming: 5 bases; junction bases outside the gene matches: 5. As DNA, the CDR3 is TGTGCCAGCAGTGATGGGACAGGGATCCACGAGCAGTACTTC. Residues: CASSDGTGIHEQYF.

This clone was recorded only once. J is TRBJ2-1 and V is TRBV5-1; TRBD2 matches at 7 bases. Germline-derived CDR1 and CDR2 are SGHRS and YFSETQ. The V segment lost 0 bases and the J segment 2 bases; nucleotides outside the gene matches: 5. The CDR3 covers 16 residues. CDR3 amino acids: CASSLGTRGTYNEQFF. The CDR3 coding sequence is TGCGCCAGCAGCTTGGGGACTAGGGGCACCTACAATGAGCAGTTCTTC.

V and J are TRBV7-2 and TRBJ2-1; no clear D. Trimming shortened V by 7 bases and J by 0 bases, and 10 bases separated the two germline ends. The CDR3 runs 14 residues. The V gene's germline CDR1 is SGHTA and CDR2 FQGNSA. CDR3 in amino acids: CASTSKSSYNEQFF. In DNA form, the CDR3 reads TGTGCCAGCACCTCCAAGAGCTCCTACAATGAGCAGTTCTTC.

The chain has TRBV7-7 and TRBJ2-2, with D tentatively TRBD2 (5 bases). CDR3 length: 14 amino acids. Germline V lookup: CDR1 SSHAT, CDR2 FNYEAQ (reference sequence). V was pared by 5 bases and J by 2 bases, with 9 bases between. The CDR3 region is CASSNGLNTGELFF. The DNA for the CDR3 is TGTGCCAGCAGCAATGGACTCAACACCGGGGAGCTGTTTTTT.

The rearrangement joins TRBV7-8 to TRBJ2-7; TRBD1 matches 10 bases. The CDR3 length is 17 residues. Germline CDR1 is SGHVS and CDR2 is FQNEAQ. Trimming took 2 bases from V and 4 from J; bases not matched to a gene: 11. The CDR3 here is CASSLPRGQGVFYEQYF. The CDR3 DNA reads TGTGCCAGCAGCTTACCCCGCGGACAGGGGGTATTTTACGAGCAGTACTTC.

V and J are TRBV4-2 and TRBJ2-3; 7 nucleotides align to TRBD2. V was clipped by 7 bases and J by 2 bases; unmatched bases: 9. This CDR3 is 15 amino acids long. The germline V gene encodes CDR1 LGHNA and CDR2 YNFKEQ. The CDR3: CASTLAGPPTDTQYF. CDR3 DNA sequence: TGTGCCAGCACCTTAGCGGGCCCCCCCACAGATACGCAGTATTTT.

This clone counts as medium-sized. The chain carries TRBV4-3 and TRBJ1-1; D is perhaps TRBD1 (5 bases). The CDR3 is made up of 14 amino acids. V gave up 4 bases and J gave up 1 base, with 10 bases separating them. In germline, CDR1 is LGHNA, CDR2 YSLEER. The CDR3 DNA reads TGCGCCAGCAGCCGCGGACACGGGAACACTGAAGCTTTCTTT. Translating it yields CASSRGHGNTEAFF.

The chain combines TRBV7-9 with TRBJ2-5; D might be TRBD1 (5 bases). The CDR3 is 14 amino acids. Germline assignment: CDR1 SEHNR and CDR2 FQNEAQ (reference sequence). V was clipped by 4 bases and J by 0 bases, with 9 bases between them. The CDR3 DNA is TGTGCCAGCAGCTCATCAGGGTACCAAGAGACCCAGTACTTC. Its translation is CASSSSGYQETQYF.

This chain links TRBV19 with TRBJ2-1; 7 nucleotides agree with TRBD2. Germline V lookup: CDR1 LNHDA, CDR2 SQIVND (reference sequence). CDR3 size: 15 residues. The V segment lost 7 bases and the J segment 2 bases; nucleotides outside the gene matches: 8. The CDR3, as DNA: TGTGCCAGTACCCCAAGCGGGGAAGCCTACAATGAGCAGTTCTTC. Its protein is CASTPSGEAYNEQFF.

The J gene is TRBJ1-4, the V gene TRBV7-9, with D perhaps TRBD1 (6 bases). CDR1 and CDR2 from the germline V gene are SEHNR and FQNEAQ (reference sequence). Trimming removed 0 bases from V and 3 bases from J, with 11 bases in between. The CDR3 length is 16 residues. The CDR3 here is CASSLAGGAANEKLFF. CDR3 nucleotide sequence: TGTGCCAGCAGCTTAGCGGGGGGGGCCGCTAATGAAAAACTGTTTTTT.

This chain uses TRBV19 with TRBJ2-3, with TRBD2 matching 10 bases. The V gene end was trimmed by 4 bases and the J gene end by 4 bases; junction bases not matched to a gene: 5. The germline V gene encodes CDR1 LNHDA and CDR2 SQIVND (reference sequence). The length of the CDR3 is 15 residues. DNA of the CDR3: TGTGCCAGTAGTAAACCTAGCGGGAGCGCAGATACGCAGTATTTT. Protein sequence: CASSKPSGSADTQYF.

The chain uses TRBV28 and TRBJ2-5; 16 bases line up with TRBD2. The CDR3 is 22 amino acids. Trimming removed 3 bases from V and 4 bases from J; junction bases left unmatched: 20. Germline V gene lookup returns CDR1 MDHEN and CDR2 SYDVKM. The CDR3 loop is CASSFPPPGLAGGPLIGETQYF. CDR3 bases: TGTGCCAGCAGTTTTCCCCCCCCGGGACTAGCGGGAGGGCCTTTAATAGGAGAGACCCAGTACTTC.

This CDR3 reads CASSLPGLAEEQYF. The CDR3 nucleotides read TGTGCCAGCAGCTTACCGGGACTAGCGGAAGAGCAGTACTTC. This chain joins TRBV7-2 and TRBJ2-7, with 11 bases lining up with TRBD2. Germline lookup yields CDR1 SGHTA and CDR2 FQGNSA. The CDR3 sequence is 14 residues long. V lost 2 bases and J lost 7; bases outside the gene matches: 4.

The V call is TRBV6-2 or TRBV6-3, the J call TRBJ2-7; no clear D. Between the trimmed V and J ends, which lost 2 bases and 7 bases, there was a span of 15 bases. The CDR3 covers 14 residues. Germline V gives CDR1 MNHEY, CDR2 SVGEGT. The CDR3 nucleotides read TGTGCCAGCAGTTACGGTCGCCTAGTGGTTGAGCAGTACTTC. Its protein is CASSYGRLVVEQYF.

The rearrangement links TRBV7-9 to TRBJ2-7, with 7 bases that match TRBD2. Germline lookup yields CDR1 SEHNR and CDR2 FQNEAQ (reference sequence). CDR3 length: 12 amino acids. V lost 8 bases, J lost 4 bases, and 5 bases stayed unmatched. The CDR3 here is CASSREAYEQYF. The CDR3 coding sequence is TGTGCCAGCTCCCGGGAGGCGTACGAGCAGTACTTC. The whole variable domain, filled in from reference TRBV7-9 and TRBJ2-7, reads DTGVSQNPRHKITKRGQNVTFRCDPISEHNRLYWYRQTLGQGPEFLTYFQNEAQLEKSRLLSDRFSAERPKGSFSTLEIQRTEQGDSAMYLCASSREAYEQYFGPGTRLTVT.

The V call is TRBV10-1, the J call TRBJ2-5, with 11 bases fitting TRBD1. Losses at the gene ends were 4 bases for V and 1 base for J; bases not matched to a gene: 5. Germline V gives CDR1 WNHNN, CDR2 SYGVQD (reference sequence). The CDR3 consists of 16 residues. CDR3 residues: CASSGGTGGIQETQYF. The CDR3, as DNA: TGCGCCAGCAGTGGAGGGACAGGGGGAATCCAAGAGACCCAGTACTTC.

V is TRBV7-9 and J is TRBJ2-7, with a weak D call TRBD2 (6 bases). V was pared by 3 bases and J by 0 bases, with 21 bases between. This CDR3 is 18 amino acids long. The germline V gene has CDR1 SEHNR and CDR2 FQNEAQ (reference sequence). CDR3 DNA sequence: TGTGCCAGCAGCTTTTGGTTAGCGGAAAAACCCCTCTCCTACGAGCAGTACTTC. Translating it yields CASSFWLAEKPLSYEQYF.

Written as DNA, the CDR3 is TGTGCCAGTAGTGAAACAGTGAACACTGAAGCTTTCTTT. Protein sequence: CASSETVNTEAFF. J is TRBJ1-1 and V is TRBV19; D remains ambiguous. Trimming took off 5 bases at V and 0 bases at J, with 7 bases between the two ends. The CDR3 loop spans 13 amino acids. CDR1 LNHDA and CDR2 SQIVND come from the germline V gene (reference sequence).

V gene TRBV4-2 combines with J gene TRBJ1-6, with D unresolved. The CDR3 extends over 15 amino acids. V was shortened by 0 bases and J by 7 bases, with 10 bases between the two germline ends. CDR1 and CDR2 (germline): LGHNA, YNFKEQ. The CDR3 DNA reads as TGTGCCAGCAGCCAAGAAGGCACAGCAAATTCACCCCTCCACTTT. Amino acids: CASSQEGTANSPLHF.

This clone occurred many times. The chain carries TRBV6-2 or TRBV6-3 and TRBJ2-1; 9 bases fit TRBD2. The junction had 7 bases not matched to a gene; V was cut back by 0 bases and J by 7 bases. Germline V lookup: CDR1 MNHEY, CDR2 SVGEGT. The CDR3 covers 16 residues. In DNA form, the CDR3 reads TGTGCCAGCAGTTACTCCCCAGCGGGGGGAGGGAATGAGCAGTTCTTC. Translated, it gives CASSYSPAGGGNEQFF.